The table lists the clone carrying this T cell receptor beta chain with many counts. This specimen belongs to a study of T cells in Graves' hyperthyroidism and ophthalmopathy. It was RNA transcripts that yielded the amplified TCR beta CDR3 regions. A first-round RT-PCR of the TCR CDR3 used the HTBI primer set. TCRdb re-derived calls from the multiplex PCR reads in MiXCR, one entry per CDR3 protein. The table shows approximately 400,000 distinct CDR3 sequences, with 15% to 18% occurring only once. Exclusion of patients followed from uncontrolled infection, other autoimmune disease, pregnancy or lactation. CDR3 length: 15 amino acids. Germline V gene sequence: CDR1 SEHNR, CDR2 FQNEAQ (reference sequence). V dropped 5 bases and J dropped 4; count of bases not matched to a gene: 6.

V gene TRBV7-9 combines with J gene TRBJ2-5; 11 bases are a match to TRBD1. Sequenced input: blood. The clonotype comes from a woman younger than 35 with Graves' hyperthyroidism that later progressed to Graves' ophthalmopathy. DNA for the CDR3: TGTGCCAGCAGCCCGGGGACAGGGGGAGGAGAGACCCAGTACTTC. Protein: CASSPGTGGGETQYF.